This is a list of T cell receptor beta chains from one sample in a study of blood T cell repertoires in COVID-19. Assay: immunoSEQ multiplex PCR; the TCRdb copy retains only in-frame clones and omits some. The data contain 300,000 to 350,000 clones, around 83% of them singletons. The sequenced sample was peripheral blood. The source is a man aged 30-40 years with active or convalescent COVID-19. CDR3s include the opening cysteine and the closing phenylalanine or tryptophan. The D gene is left open where the match is weak. Rows may omit the clone size; those that give it use once, few, many or a size class.

D gene,clone size,V gene,CDR3 length,J gene,CDR3 DNA,CDR3 protein
TRBD1,-,TRBV28,21,TRBJ1-4,TGTGCCAGCAGTTTCCCCCTAAGGACAGGGGGCGGGGGACGGCAACATGAAAAACTGTTTTTT,CASSFPLRTGGGGRQHEKLFF
TRBD1,-,TRBV27,14,TRBJ1-4,TGTGCCAGCAGGGAAGCAGGGGGCGATGAAAAACTGTTTTTT,CASREAGGDEKLFF
-,-,TRBV15,15,TRBJ1-3,TGTGCCACCAGCAGAGATCCAGGGTCTGGAAACACCATATATTTT,CATSRDPGSGNTIYF
TRBD2,-,TRBV2,15,TRBJ2-1,TGTGCCAGCAGTGAAGTGGACATCGGGGGGAATGAGCAGTTCTTC,CASSEVDIGGNEQFF
TRBD1,-,TRBV7-3,14,TRBJ1-2,TGTGCCAGCAGCTCCCGGACAGGGGCAGATGGCTACACCTTC,CASSSRTGADGYTF
-,-,TRBV11-2,15,TRBJ1-1,TGTGCCAGCAGCTTTCAGTCCGGGGGGCGCCCCCAGGCTTTCTTT,CASSFQSGGRPQAFF
-,-,TRBV2,13,TRBJ2-7,TGTGCCAGCGGTACCTACAGGGTACCCGAGCAGTACTTC,CASGTYRVPEQYF
-,-,TRBV7-2,13,TRBJ1-5,TGTGCCAGCAGCTCACAGTGGAATCAGCCCCAGCATTTT,CASSSQWNQPQHF
TRBD1,-,TRBV5-1,19,TRBJ2-1,TGCGCCAGCAGCCGGACAGGGGCAAGGGGCCATAGCTCCTACAATGAGCAGTTCTTC,CASSRTGARGHSSYNEQFF
-,-,TRBV7-2,13,TRBJ1-4,TGTGCCAGCAGTACACAGGGCGGAGAAAAACTGTTTTTT,CASSTQGGEKLFF
-,-,TRBV6-5,13,TRBJ1-4,TGTGCCAGCAGCCCCGCCCCGGGGGAAAAACTGTTTTTT,CASSPAPGEKLFF
-,-,TRBV5-1,15,TRBJ2-1,TGCGCCAGCAGCTTGGATGCAGGCTCCTACAATGAGCAGTTCTTC,CASSLDAGSYNEQFF
-,-,TRBV5-6,12,TRBJ2-7,TGTGCCAGCAGCTTGGCAGCGTTCGAGCAGTACTTC,CASSLAAFEQYF
TRBD1,-,TRBV7-9,17,TRBJ1-2,TGTGCCAGCAGCCCGACTGGCGAGACAGGGGCTAACTATGGCTACACCTTC,CASSPTGETGANYGYTF
-,-,TRBV9,13,TRBJ1-6,TGTGCCAGCAGCCCCGTACAGGGCTCACCCCTCCACTTT,CASSPVQGSPLHF
-,-,TRBV5-1,14,TRBJ2-2,TGCGCCAGCAGCTTGGGTGGTAGTACCGGGGAGCTGTTTTTT,CASSLGGSTGELFF
TRBD2,-,TRBV28,15,TRBJ2-7,TGTGCCACCATCTGGTGGGCTAGCGGGAACTACGAGCAGTACTTC,CATIWWASGNYEQYF
-,once,TRBV6-2/TRBV6-3,14,TRBJ2-5,TGTGCCAGCAGTTACTCCGCAGTATACGAGACCCAGTACTTC,CASSYSAVYETQYF
-,-,TRBV6-5,11,TRBJ2-1,TGTGCCAGCAGTACGGGGAATGAGCAGTTCTTC,CASSTGNEQFF
-,-,TRBV7-2,15,TRBJ1-5,TGTGCCAGCAGCCCTTACCCCTCGCAGGGCCAGCCCCAGCATTTT,CASSPYPSQGQPQHF
-,-,TRBV7-2,13,TRBJ2-6,TGTGCCAGCAGCTTAGATAGGGCCAACGTCCTGACTTTC,CASSLDRANVLTF
TRBD1,-,TRBV6-1,15,TRBJ1-5,TGTGCCAGCAGTGAATGGGGACAGGGCAATCAGCCCCAGCATTTT,CASSEWGQGNQPQHF
-,-,TRBV14,11,TRBJ2-7,TGTGCCAGCAGATCGCTAGGCGAGCAGTACTTC,CASRSLGEQYF
-,many,TRBV11-2,13,TRBJ1-4,TGTGCCAGCAGCTTTCGTGCGAATGAAAAACTGTTTTTT,CASSFRANEKLFF
TRBD1,once,TRBV5-6,15,TRBJ1-6,TGTGCCAGCAGCGGAACAGGGGAAGTAAATTCACCCCTCCACTTT,CASSGTGEVNSPLHF
-,-,TRBV19,14,TRBJ2-1,TGTGCCAGTAGTATATGGGCGGGTAGGAATGAGCAGTTCTTC,CASSIWAGRNEQFF
TRBD2,-,TRBV3-1/TRBV3-2,15,TRBJ2-1,TGTGCCAGCAGCCCAGGGACTAGCGGGATCCATGAGCAGTTCTTC,CASSPGTSGIHEQFF
TRBD2,-,TRBV9,16,TRBJ2-7,TGTGCCAGCAGCGTAGAGTCTAGCGGGAGGGCTGAAGAGCAGTACTTC,CASSVESSGRAEEQYF
-,once,TRBV2,11,TRBJ1-2,TGTGCCAGCAGTGGGGGGGATGGCTACACCTTC,CASSGGDGYTF
TRBD2,-,TRBV4-1,16,TRBJ2-5,TGCGCCAGCAGCCTGAGCGGTAGCGGGGTAGTAGAGACCCAGTACTTC,CASSLSGSGVVETQYF
-,-,TRBV18,13,TRBJ1-2,TGTGCCAGCTCACCCGAGGGTGGCTATGGCTACACCTTC,CASSPEGGYGYTF